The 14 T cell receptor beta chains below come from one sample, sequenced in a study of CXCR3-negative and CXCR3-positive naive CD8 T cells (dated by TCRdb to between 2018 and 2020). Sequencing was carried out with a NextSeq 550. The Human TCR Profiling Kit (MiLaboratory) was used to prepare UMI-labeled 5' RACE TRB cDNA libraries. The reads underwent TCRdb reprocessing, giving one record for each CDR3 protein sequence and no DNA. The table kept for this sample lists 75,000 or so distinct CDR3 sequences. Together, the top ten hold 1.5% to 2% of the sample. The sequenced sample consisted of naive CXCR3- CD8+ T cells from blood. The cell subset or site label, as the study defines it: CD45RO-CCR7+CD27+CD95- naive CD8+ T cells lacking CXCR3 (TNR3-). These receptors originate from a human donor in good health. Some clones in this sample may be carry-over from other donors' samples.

CDR3 amino acids: CASSIPDRGLGETQYF. The chain recombines TRBV7-6 with TRBJ2-5; TCRdb's D gene call, TRBD1, goes unchecked for lack of DNA. Germline values: CDR1 SGHVS, CDR2 FNYEAQ. CDR3 length: 16 amino acids.

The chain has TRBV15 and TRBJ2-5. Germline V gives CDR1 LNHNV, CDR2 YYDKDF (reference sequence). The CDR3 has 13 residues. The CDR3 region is CATSRGNQETQYF.

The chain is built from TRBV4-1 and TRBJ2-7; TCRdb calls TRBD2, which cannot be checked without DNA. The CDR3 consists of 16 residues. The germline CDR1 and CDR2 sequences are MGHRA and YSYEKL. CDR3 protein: CASSQEGLAGGGEQYF.

The CDR3 loop reads CSVRGTGVFEETQYF. The chain is built from TRBV29-1 and TRBJ2-5; without DNA, the TCRdb call of TRBD1 cannot be checked. The CDR3 is 15 residues long. Germline CDR1 is SQVTM and CDR2 is ANQGSEA.

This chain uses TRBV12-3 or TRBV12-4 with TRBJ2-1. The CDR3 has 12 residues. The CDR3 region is CASSPTEDEQFF.

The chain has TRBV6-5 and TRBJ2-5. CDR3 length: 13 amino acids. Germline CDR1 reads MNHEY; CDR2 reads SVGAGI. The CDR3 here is CASSYAELETQYF.

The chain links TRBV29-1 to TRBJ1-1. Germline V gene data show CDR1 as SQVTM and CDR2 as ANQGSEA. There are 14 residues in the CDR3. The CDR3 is CSVEEVRLPTEAFF.

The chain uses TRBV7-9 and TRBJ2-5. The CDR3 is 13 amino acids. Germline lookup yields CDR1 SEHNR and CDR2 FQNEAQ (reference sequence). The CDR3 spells CASSRWLGETQYF.

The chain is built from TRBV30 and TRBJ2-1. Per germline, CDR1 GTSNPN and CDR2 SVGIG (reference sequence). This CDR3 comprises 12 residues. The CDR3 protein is CAWSVLKGEQFF.

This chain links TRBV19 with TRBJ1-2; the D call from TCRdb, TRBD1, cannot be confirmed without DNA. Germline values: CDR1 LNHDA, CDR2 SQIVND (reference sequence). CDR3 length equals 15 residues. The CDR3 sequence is CASSTRDRVNDGYTF.

The CDR3 is CSVEGREPEAFF. The chain links TRBV29-1 to TRBJ1-1; absent DNA, TCRdb's TRBD1 call cannot be checked. From germline, CDR1 is SQVTM and CDR2 ANQGSEA. The CDR3 extends over 12 amino acids.

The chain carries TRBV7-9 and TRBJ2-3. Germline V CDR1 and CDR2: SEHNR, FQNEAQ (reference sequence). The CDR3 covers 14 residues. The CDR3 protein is CASSSIFGADTQYF.

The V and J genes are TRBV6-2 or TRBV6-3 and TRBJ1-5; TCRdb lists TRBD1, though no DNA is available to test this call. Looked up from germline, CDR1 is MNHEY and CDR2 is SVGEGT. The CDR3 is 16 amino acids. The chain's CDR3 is CASSARDRGVNQPQHF.

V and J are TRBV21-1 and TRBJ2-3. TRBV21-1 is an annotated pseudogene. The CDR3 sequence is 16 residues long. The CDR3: CASSKKGTDSTDTQYF.